Detailed here is one T cell receptor (beta chain). Its antigen remains unidentified. The data were taken from a study of OX40 agonist ivuxolimab in advanced cancers. Whole-study findings and limits: Researchers report that CD8+ T cells had, on average, more expanded clones than CD4+.

Sequenced by immunoSEQ multiplex PCR; TCRdb stores in-frame clones only, minus some. Of more than 85,000 clones in the sample, about 91% were seen once. The ends were cut back, 0 bases at V and 0 bases at J, with 13 bases in the middle. Per germline, CDR1 SGHRS and CDR2 YFSETQ. The CDR3 has 17 residues. J is TRBJ2-1 and V is TRBV5-1; either TRBD1 or TRBD2 may fit D (5 bases each). The starting material was CD4+ or CD8+ T cells sorted from blood, obtained in a trial of the OX40 agonist ivuxolimab. The TCR sequence derives from an adult with an advanced solid tumor such as melanoma, head and neck, liver or kidney cancer. CDR3 region: CASSLGGGPSSYNEQFF. As DNA, the CDR3 is TGCGCCAGCAGCTTGGGTGGGGGTCCCAGCTCCTACAATGAGCAGTTCTTC.